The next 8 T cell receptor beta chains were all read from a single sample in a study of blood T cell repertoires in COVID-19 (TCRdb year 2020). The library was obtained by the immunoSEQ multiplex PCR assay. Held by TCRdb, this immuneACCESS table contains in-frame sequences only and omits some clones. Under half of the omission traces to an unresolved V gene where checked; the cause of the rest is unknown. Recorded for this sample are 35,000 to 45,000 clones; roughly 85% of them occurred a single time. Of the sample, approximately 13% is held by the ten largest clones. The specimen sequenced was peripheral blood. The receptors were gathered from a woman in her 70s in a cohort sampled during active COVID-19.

The CDR3 region is CASNQREGHSYEQYF. In DNA, the CDR3 is TGCGCCAGCAACCAGCGGGAGGGCCACTCCTACGAGCAGTACTTC. This sequence joins TRBV4-1 and TRBJ2-7; 10 nucleotides align to TRBD2. The CDR3 is 15 residues long. J lost 0 bases, V lost 7 bases, and 6 bases had no gene match. Germline loops: CDR1 MGHRA, CDR2 YSYEKL.

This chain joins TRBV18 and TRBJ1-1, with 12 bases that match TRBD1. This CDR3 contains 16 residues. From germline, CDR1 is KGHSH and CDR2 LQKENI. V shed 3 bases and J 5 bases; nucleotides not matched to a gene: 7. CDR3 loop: CASSPGTGGASTEAFF. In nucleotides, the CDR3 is TGTGCCAGCTCACCGGGGACAGGGGGCGCGTCTACTGAAGCTTTCTTT.

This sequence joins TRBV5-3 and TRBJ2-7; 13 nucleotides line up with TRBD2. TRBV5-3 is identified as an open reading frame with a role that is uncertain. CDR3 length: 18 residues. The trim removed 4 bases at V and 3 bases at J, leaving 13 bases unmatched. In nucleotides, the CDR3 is TGTGCCAGAAGCCATAACAATCCCGGGACTAGCGGGGTCTACGAGCAGTACTTC. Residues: CARSHNNPGTSGVYEQYF.

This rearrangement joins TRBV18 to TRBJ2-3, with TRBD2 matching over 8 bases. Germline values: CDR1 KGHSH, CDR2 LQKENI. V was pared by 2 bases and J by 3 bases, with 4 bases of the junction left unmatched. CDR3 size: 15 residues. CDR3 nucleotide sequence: TGTGCCAGCTCACCAGGTAGCGGGACAACAGATACGCAGTATTTT. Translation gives CASSPGSGTTDTQYF.

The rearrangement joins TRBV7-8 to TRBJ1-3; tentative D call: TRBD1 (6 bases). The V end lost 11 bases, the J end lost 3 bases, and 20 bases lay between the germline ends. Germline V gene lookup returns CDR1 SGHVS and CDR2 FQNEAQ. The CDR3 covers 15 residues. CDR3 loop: CASSGARGNGNTIYF. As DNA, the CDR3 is TGTGCCTCTAGCGGAGCCAGGGGAAATGGAAACACCATATATTTT.

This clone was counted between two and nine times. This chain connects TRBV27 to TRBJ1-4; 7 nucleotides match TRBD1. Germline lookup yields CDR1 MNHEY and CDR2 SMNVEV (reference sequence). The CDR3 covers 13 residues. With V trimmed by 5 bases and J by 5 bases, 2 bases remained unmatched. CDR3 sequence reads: CASSVTGNEKLFF. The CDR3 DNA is TGTGCCAGCAGTGTGACAGGGAATGAAAAACTGTTTTTT.

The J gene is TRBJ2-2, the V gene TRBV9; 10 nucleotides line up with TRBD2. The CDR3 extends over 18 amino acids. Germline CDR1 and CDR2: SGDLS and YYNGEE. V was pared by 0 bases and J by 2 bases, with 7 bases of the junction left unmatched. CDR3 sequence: CASSVASPSGRNTGELFF. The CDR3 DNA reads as TGTGCCAGCAGCGTAGCTTCCCCTAGCGGGAGAAACACCGGGGAGCTGTTTTTT.

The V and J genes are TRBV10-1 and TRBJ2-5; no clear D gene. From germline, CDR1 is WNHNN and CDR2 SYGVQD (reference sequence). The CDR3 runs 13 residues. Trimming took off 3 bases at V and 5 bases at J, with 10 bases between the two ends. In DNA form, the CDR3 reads TGCGCCAGCAGTGAATTTGGCCAGGAGACCCAGTACTTC. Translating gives CASSEFGQETQYF.